This is a list of T cell receptor beta chains from one sample in a study of cytomegalovirus exposure and HLA in healthy donors. Here immunoSEQ multiplex PCR was the method, and the copy in TCRdb shows in-frame clones only, minus some. The sample consists of approximately 150,000 clones, around 73% of them appearing once. The sequencing input was PBMCs. All receptors derive from a woman between 18 and 30 years old in good health and CMV-seronegative. Each CDR3 is given with its conserved first and last residue. The D gene is left open where the match is weak. Rows give clone size only sometimes, using once, few, many, or a class for an expanded clone.

TRBJ2-7 | . | . | TRBV5-4 | CASSPRQGTYEQYF | TGTGCCAGCAGCCCCAGGCAGGGAACCTACGAGCAGTACTTC
TRBJ1-5 | . | . | TRBV6-5 | CASSWQGNNQPQHF | TGTGCCAGCAGCTGGCAGGGAAACAATCAGCCCCAGCATTTT
TRBJ1-6 | once | TRBD1 | TRBV5-1 | CASSLVTGGKYSPLHF | TGCGCCAGCAGCTTGGTAACAGGGGGAAAATATTCACCCCTCCACTTT
TRBJ1-2 | few | . | TRBV2 | CASSVTQEGYTF | TGTGCCAGCAGTGTGACACAGGAGGGCTACACCTTC
TRBJ1-2 | . | . | TRBV21-1 | CASSKASRRRYYGYTF | TGTGCCAGCAGCAAAGCTTCGAGACGGAGATACTATGGCTACACCTTC
TRBJ2-1 | . | TRBD1 | TRBV27 | CASSLSWTGNNEQFF | TGTGCCAGCAGTTTATCTTGGACAGGGAACAATGAGCAGTTCTTC
TRBJ1-2 | . | . | TRBV14 | CASSQGRSYGYTF | TGTGCCAGCAGCCAAGGTCGGAGTTATGGCTACACCTTC
TRBJ2-3 | . | TRBD2 | TRBV11-3 | CASSLDGGGPDTQYF | TGTGCCAGCAGCTTAGATGGGGGGGGACCAGATACGCAGTATTTT
TRBJ1-5 | . | . | TRBV5-4 | CASSPDRSLPQHF | TGTGCCAGCAGCCCTGACAGATCCCTTCCCCAGCATTTT
TRBJ1-1 | few | . | TRBV15 | CATSRAQGMNTEAFF | TGTGCCACCAGCAGAGCCCAGGGAATGAACACTGAAGCTTTCTTT
TRBJ1-2 | few | TRBD1 | TRBV25-1 | CASSDGNRGSYGYTF | TGTGCCAGCAGTGATGGGAACAGGGGGTCCTATGGCTACACCTTC
TRBJ2-1 | . | TRBD2 | TRBV4-1 | CASSSIGRSSYNEQFF | TGCGCCAGCAGTTCAATCGGGAGGAGCTCCTACAATGAGCAGTTCTTC
TRBJ2-1 | . | . | TRBV5-1 | CASSLGSAENEQFF | TGCGCCAGCAGCTTGGGGAGCGCAGAAAATGAGCAGTTCTTC
TRBJ1-2 | . | . | TRBV7-9 | CASRRGTDGYTF | TGTGCCAGCAGACGGGGAACGGATGGCTACACCTTC
TRBJ1-1 | . | . | TRBV10-3 | CATETGTRTEAFF | TGTGCCACTGAAACCGGGACACGCACTGAAGCTTTCTTT
TRBJ2-1 | once | TRBD2 | TRBV7-6 | CASSLRGTSGRNEQFF | TGTGCCAGCAGCTTACGGGGGACTAGCGGGAGGAATGAGCAGTTCTTC
TRBJ1-1 | . | TRBD1 | TRBV6-4 | CASSDSYGLYRGFYNTEAFF | TGTGCCAGCAGTGACTCGTACGGATTGTACAGGGGGTTTTATAACACTGAAGCTTTCTTT
TRBJ1-1 | . | . | TRBV7-2 | CASSLGQHTEAFF | TGTGCCAGCAGCTTAGGACAGCACACTGAAGCTTTCTTT
TRBJ2-2 | . | . | TRBV29-1 | CSVEPGDGELFF | TGCAGCGTTGAGCCGGGAGACGGGGAGCTGTTTTTT
TRBJ1-3 | . | TRBD1 | TRBV5-1 | CASSERTGGSGNTIYF | TGCGCCAGCAGCGAGAGGACAGGTGGTTCTGGAAACACCATATATTTT
TRBJ2-2 | . | . | TRBV19 | CASRINREIDTGELFF | TGTGCCAGTAGGATTAACAGGGAGATTGACACCGGGGAGCTGTTTTTT
TRBJ2-4 | . | TRBD2 | TRBV19 | CASSISPAGVAKNIQYF | TGTGCCAGTAGTATCTCACCAGCGGGAGTCGCCAAAAACATTCAGTACTTC
TRBJ1-3 | once | TRBD1 | TRBV19 | CASGTADRDSGNTIYF | TGTGCCAGTGGGACAGCGGATAGGGACTCTGGAAACACCATATATTTT
TRBJ2-1 | few | . | TRBV27 | CASSPGGSSYNEQFF | TGTGCCAGCAGTCCAGGGGGGAGCTCCTACAATGAGCAGTTCTTC
TRBJ1-2 | . | . | TRBV6-6 | CASTKRTAFYGYTF | TGTGCCAGCACCAAACGGACAGCATTCTATGGCTACACCTTC
TRBJ1-2 | . | . | TRBV11-2 | CASSLEGADGYTF | TGTGCCAGCAGCTTAGAGGGGGCGGATGGCTACACCTTC
TRBJ1-1 | . | . | TRBV29-1 | CSVEKAGAANTEAFF | TGCAGCGTTGAAAAAGCGGGGGCGGCGAACACTGAAGCTTTCTTT
TRBJ2-1 | . | TRBD2 | TRBV10-3 | CAIRPTGEGHEQFF | TGTGCCATCAGACCGACGGGGGAGGGGCATGAGCAGTTCTTC
TRBJ2-1 | few | TRBD2 | TRBV5-1 | CASSPAGVTSSYNEQFF | TGCGCCAGCAGCCCGGCGGGGGTGACCAGCTCCTACAATGAGCAGTTCTTC
TRBJ1-1 | . | . | TRBV25-1 | CASRLGTQGITKAFF | TGTGCCAGCAGATTGGGCACACAGGGAATCACTAAAGCTTTCTTT
TRBJ2-4 | . | . | TRBV5-4 | CASSSTREAKNIQYF | TGTGCCAGCAGCTCGACGAGGGAGGCCAAAAACATTCAGTACTTC